This is a list of T cell receptor beta chains from one sample in a study of cytomegalovirus exposure and HLA in healthy donors. The table came from immunoSEQ multiplex PCR; TCRdb's copy has only in-frame clones and leaves some out. The sample lists some 220,000 clones, just under 80% seen once, with around 0.45% in the top ten. Input material: PBMCs. All receptors come from a boy aged 5-17 years in good health and CMV-seronegative. Both conserved end residues are part of each CDR3. The order of the fields is V gene, clone size, D gene, J gene, CDR3 protein, CDR3 DNA. The D gene is left open where the match is weak. Size tells how often a clone was seen (once, few, many) or the class of an expanded clone, and some rows leave it out.

>TRBV19|-|-|TRBJ1-1
CASSIGPTMNTEAFF
TGTGCCAGTAGTATAGGTCCTACCATGAACACTGAAGCTTTCTTT
>TRBV6-5|-|TRBD1|TRBJ2-7
CASSIGDSYEQYF
TGTGCCAGCAGTATAGGGGACAGCTACGAGCAGTACTTC
>TRBV9|-|-|TRBJ2-7
CASSVGIAEIRTPYEQYF
TGTGCCAGCAGCGTTGGGATAGCGGAAATAAGAACCCCCTACGAGCAGTACTTC
>TRBV29-1|-|-|TRBJ2-2
CSVVTSMSPGELFF
TGCAGCGTTGTTACTTCAATGTCCCCCGGGGAGCTGTTTTTT
>TRBV5-4|-|-|TRBJ1-2
CASSFPRTGNYGYTF
TGTGCCAGCAGCTTTCCCCGGACGGGGAACTATGGCTACACCTTC
>TRBV5-1|-|-|TRBJ2-5
CASSLGGGPQYF
TGCGCCAGCAGCTTGGGTGGTGGGCCCCAGTACTTC
>TRBV7-2|-|TRBD2|TRBJ2-1
CASSPPGTSGANEQFF
TGTGCCAGCAGCCCCCCCGGGACTAGCGGGGCCAATGAGCAGTTCTTC
>TRBV2|-|TRBD2|TRBJ2-7
CASSESWGRASYEQYF
TGTGCCAGCAGTGAATCGTGGGGGAGGGCCTCCTACGAGCAGTACTTC
>TRBV19|-|TRBD1|TRBJ1-1
CASSLTGGSGTEAFF
TGTGCCAGTAGTCTTACAGGGGGCTCGGGGACTGAAGCTTTCTTT
>TRBV5-1|-|TRBD2|TRBJ2-3
CASSLGLAGALDTQYF
TGCGCCAGCAGCTTAGGACTAGCGGGTGCTCTGGATACGCAGTATTTT
>TRBV11-3|-|-|TRBJ2-6
CASNTPGANVLTF
TGTGCCAGCAATACTCCTGGGGCCAACGTCCTGACTTTC
>TRBV7-6|-|-|TRBJ1-2
CASSSLPGYGYTF
TGTGCCAGCAGCTCTTTGCCGGGGTATGGCTACACCTTC
>TRBV5-1|-|-|TRBJ1-3
CASSLGQGRNTIYF
TGCGCCAGCAGCTTGGGCCAGGGGCGGAACACCATATATTTT
>TRBV11-3|-|TRBD1|TRBJ1-3
CASSSGTASGNTIYF
TGTGCCAGCAGCTCCGGGACAGCCTCTGGAAACACCATATATTTT
>TRBV6-1|once|-|TRBJ1-2
CASTTGAPGNYGYTF
TGTGCCAGCACCACAGGAGCCCCAGGAAACTATGGCTACACCTTC
>TRBV27|-|-|TRBJ2-7
CASSLLGQSYEQYF
TGTGCCAGCAGTTTACTTGGACAGTCATACGAGCAGTACTTC
>TRBV27|-|TRBD1|TRBJ2-7
CASSLQGAYEQYF
TGTGCCAGCAGTTTACAGGGGGCTTACGAGCAGTACTTC
>TRBV6-4|-|TRBD2|TRBJ2-1
CASSASGRSGEQFF
TGTGCCAGCAGTGCTAGCGGGAGGTCTGGTGAGCAGTTCTTC
>TRBV7-9|-|TRBD2|TRBJ2-3
CASSLGLAGSTDTQYF
TGTGCCAGCAGCCTTGGACTAGCGGGGAGCACAGATACGCAGTATTTT
>TRBV5-5|few|-|TRBJ1-1
CASSRTVEVTEAFF
TGTGCCAGCAGCCGGACAGTAGAAGTGACTGAAGCTTTCTTT
>TRBV5-1|-|-|TRBJ2-5
CASSFRPKGEETQYF
TGCGCCAGCAGCTTTAGACCTAAAGGAGAAGAGACCCAGTACTTC
>TRBV7-9|-|TRBD1|TRBJ2-1
CSSRTGAKEQFF
TGTTCCAGCAGGACAGGGGCCAAGGAGCAGTTCTTC
>TRBV4-2|-|-|TRBJ1-2
CASSSSGTTNYGYTF
TGTGCCAGCAGCTCATCCGGGACTACTAACTATGGCTACACCTTC
>TRBV7-2|-|-|TRBJ2-6
CASSLLTQGFGANVLTF
TGTGCCAGCAGCTTACTTACACAGGGATTTGGGGCCAACGTCCTGACTTTC
>TRBV5-1|-|-|TRBJ2-7
CASSPIPSGEQYF
TGCGCCAGCAGCCCTATCCCATCGGGCGAGCAGTACTTC
>TRBV9|few|-|TRBJ1-1
CASSVATRWDTEAFF
TGTGCCAGCAGCGTAGCTACGAGGTGGGACACTGAAGCTTTCTTT
>TRBV9|few|TRBD2|TRBJ2-1
CASRATGRNSGSPHNEQFF
TGTGCCAGCAGAGCAACAGGGCGTAACAGCGGGAGTCCCCACAATGAGCAGTTCTTC
>TRBV7-2|-|-|TRBJ2-7
CASSFSGLGSYEQYF
TGTGCCAGCAGCTTTTCAGGACTCGGCTCCTACGAGCAGTACTTC
>TRBV19|-|TRBD1|TRBJ1-1
CASTRDRAIFSSNTEAFF
TGTGCCAGTACTAGGGACAGGGCCATTTTTTCCTCGAACACTGAAGCTTTCTTT
>TRBV19|-|TRBD1|TRBJ1-2
CASSSRTGWGYTF
TGTGCCAGTAGTTCCCGGACAGGTTGGGGCTACACCTTC
>TRBV6-5|-|TRBD1|TRBJ2-3
CASSLDRARGDTQYF
TGTGCCAGCAGTCTAGACAGGGCGAGGGGAGATACGCAGTATTTT
>TRBV7-9|-|TRBD1|TRBJ1-2
CASSSTGSALLGYTF
TGTGCCAGCAGCTCGACAGGGTCCGCTCTTCTTGGCTACACCTTC
>TRBV7-8|-|-|TRBJ1-1
CASSLDRSEAFF
TGTGCCAGCAGCTTAGATCGGAGTGAAGCTTTCTTT
>TRBV6-1|-|-|TRBJ1-1
CASSPVIEAFF
TGTGCCAGCTCCCCAGTGATTGAAGCTTTCTTT
>TRBV2|-|-|TRBJ1-3
CASRFNSGNTIYF
TGTGCCAGCAGATTTAACTCTGGAAACACCATATATTTT
>TRBV30|few|-|TRBJ1-3
CAWSVSQGPGNTIYF
TGTGCCTGGAGTGTGAGTCAGGGTCCTGGAAACACCATATATTTT
>TRBV4-1|few|-|TRBJ1-2
CASSPTPAGGYTF
TGCGCCAGCAGCCCAACCCCGGCAGGTGGCTACACCTTC
>TRBV5-1|-|-|TRBJ1-1
CASSLGQLNSEAFF
TGCGCCAGCAGCTTGGGACAGCTGAACAGCGAAGCTTTCTTT
>TRBV7-2|-|TRBD2|TRBJ2-5
CASSQTSGEETQYF
TGTGCCAGCAGCCAGACTAGCGGGGAGGAGACCCAGTACTTC
>TRBV10-2|-|-|TRBJ1-4
CASRLTANEKLFF
TGCGCCAGCAGACTGACAGCTAATGAAAAACTGTTTTTT
>TRBV11-2|-|-|TRBJ2-7
CASSQGSNEQYF
TGTGCCAGCAGCCAGGGGTCGAACGAGCAGTACTTC
>TRBV4-2|-|TRBD2|TRBJ2-1
CASSQVPSGRNNEQFF
TGTGCCAGCAGCCAAGTCCCTAGCGGGAGGAACAATGAGCAGTTCTTC
>TRBV28|once|TRBD2|TRBJ2-7
CASSPLAGNSEQYF
TGTGCCAGCAGTCCACTAGCGGGGAACTCCGAGCAGTACTTC
>TRBV9|-|-|TRBJ1-1
CASTSPAPGNTEAFF
TGTGCCAGCACTTCGCCGGCCCCGGGGAACACTGAAGCTTTCTTT
>TRBV4-2|-|-|TRBJ1-6
CASSHRGTHSPLHF
TGTGCCAGCAGCCATCGCGGGACTCATTCACCCCTCCACTTT
>TRBV6-5|-|TRBD1|TRBJ2-7
CASSPGQEIYEQYF
TGTGCCAGCAGCCCGGGACAGGAGATCTACGAGCAGTACTTC
>TRBV5-4|-|-|TRBJ1-6
CASSLESSYNSPLHF
TGTGCCAGCAGCTTGGAGAGCTCCTATAATTCACCCCTCCACTTT
>TRBV4-2|once|-|TRBJ1-5
CASSQEVSNQPQHF
TGTGCCAGCAGCCAGGAGGTGAGCAATCAGCCCCAGCATTTT
>TRBV11-2|once|-|TRBJ2-7
CASSPRRGNEQYF
TGTGCCAGCAGCCCGCGCAGGGGTAACGAGCAGTACTTC
>TRBV9|-|-|TRBJ2-3
CASSEGGPVSTDTQYF
TGTGCCAGCAGCGAGGGGGGGCCAGTTAGCACAGATACGCAGTATTTT
>TRBV15|-|-|TRBJ2-2
CATRGQGTGELFF
TGTGCCACCAGGGGGCAGGGGACCGGGGAGCTGTTTTTT
>TRBV5-1|-|TRBD1|TRBJ1-1
CASSSSTGASTEAFF
TGCGCCAGCAGCTCCTCGACAGGGGCGAGCACTGAAGCTTTCTTT
>TRBV11-2|-|-|TRBJ1-3
CASSSYRFAERSGNTIYF
TGTGCCAGCAGCTCCTATCGTTTCGCTGAGCGGTCTGGAAACACCATATATTTT
>TRBV7-9|-|-|TRBJ2-7
CASSLGGELEQYF
TGTGCCAGCAGCTTAGGTGGGGAGCTTGAGCAGTACTTC